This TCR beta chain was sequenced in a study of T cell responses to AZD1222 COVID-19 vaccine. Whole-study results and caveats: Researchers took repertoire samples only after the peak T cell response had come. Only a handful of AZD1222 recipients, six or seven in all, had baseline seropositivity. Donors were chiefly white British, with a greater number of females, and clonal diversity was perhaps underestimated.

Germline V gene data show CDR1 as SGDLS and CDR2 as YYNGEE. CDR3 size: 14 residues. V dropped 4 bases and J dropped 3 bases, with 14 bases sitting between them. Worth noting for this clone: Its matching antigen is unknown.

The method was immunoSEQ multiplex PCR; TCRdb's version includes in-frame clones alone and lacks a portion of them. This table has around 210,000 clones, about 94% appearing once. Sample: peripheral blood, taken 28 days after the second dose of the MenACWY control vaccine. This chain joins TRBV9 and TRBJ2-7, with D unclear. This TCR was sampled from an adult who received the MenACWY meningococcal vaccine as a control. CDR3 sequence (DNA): TGTGCCAGCAGCCCATACCAGTTCTTCTACGAGCAGTACTTC. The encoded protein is CASSPYQFFYEQYF.